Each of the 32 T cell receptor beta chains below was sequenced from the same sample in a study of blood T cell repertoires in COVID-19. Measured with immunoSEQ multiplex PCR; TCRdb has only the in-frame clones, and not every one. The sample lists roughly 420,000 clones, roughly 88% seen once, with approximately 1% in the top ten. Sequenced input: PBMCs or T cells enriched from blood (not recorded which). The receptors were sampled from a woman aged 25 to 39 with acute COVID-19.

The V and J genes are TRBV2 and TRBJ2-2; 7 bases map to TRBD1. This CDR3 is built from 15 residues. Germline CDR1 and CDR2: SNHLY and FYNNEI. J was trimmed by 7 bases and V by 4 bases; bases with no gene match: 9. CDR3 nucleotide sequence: TGTGCCAGCAGTGCTTCTTTGGGGACAGACGGGGAGCTGTTTTTT. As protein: CASSASLGTDGELFF.

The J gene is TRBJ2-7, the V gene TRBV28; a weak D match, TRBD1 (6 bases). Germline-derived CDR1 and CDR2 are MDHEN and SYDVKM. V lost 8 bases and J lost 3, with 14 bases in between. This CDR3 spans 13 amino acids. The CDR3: CASRATGGYEQYF. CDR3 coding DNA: TGTGCCAGCCGAGCGACAGGAGGCTACGAGCAGTACTTC.

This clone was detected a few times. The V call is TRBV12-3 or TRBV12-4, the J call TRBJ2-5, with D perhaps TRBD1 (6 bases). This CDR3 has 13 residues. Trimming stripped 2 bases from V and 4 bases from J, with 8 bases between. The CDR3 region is CASSLTRGETQYF. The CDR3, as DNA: TGTGCCAGCAGTTTAACCAGGGGAGAGACCCAGTACTTC.

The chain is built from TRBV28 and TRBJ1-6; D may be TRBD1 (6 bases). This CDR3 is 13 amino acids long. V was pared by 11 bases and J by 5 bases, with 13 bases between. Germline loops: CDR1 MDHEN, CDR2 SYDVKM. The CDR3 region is CALDGGHNSPLHF. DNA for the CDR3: TGTGCCCTTGACGGGGGGCATAATTCACCCCTCCACTTT.

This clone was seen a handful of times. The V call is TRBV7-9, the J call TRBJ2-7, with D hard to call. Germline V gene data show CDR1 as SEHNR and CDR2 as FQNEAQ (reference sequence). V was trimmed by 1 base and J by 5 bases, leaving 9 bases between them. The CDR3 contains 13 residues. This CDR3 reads CASSLGASNEQYF. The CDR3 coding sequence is TGTGCCAGCAGCTTAGGGGCCAGCAACGAGCAGTACTTC.

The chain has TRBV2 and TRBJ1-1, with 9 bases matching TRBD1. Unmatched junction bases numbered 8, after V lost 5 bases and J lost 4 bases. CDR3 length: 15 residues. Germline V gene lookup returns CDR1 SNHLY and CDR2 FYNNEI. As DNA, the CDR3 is TGTGCCAGCAGTTTACAGGGGGCTTTTTTCACTGAAGCTTTCTTT. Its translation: CASSLQGAFFTEAFF.

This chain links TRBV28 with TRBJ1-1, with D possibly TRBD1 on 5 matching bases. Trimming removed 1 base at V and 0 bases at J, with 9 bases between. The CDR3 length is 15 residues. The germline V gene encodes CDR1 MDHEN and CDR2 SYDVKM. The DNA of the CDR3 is TGTGCCAGCAGTTTATCAGGGTACATGAACACTGAAGCTTTCTTT. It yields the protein CASSLSGYMNTEAFF.

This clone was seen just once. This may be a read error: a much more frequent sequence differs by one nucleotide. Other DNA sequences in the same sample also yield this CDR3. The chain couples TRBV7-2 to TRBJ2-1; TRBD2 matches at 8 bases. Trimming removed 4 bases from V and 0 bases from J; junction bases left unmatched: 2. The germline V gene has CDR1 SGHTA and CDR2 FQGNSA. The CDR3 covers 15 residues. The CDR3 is CASSSGTSSYNEQFF. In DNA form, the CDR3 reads TGTGCCAGCAGCTCCGGGACTAGCTCCTACAATGAGCAGTTCTTC.

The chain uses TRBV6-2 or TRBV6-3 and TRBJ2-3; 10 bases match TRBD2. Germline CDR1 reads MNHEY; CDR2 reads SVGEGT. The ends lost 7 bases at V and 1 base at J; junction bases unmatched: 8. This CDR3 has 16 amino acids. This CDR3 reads CASTPLLAGGTDTQYF. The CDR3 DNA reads TGTGCCAGCACCCCGTTGCTAGCGGGGGGCACAGATACGCAGTATTTT.

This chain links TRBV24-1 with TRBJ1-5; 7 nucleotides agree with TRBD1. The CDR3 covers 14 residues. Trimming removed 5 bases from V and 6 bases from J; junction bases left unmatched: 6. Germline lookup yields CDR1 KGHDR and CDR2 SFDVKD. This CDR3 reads CATSGWDSGQPQHF. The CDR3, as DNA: TGTGCCACCAGTGGTTGGGACAGTGGTCAGCCCCAGCATTTT.

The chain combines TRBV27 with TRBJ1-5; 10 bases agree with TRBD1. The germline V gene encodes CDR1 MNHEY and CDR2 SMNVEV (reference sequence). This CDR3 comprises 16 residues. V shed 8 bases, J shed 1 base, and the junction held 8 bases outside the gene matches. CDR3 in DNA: TGTGCCAGCTCGGGACAGGGGTTAGGAAGCAATCAGCCCCAGCATTTT. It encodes CASSGQGLGSNQPQHF.

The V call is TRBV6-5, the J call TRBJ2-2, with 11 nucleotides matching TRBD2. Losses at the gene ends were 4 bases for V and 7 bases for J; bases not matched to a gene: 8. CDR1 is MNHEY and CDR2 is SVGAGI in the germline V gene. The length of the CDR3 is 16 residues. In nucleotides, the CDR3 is TGTGCCAGCAGTTCTAGACTAGCGGGGCGGGGCGGGGAGCTGTTTTTT. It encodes CASSSRLAGRGGELFF.

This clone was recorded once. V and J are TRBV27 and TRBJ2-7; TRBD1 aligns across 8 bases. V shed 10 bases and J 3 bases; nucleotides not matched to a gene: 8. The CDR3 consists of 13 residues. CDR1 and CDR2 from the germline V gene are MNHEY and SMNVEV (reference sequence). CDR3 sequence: CATRQGLIYEQYF. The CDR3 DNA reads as TGTGCCACCCGACAGGGGCTAATCTACGAGCAGTACTTC.

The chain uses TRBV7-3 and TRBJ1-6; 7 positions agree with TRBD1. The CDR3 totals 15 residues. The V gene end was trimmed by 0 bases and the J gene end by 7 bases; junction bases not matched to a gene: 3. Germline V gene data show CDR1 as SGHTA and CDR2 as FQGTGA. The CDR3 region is CASSLTGTDNSPLHF. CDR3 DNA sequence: TGTGCCAGCAGCTTAACCGGGACAGACAATTCACCCCTCCACTTT.

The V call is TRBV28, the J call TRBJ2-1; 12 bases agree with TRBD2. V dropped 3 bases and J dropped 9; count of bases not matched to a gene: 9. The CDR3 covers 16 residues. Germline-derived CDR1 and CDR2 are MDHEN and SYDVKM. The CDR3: CASSFSLPGLAGEQFF. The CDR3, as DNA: TGTGCCAGCAGTTTTAGTCTGCCGGGACTAGCGGGTGAGCAGTTCTTC.

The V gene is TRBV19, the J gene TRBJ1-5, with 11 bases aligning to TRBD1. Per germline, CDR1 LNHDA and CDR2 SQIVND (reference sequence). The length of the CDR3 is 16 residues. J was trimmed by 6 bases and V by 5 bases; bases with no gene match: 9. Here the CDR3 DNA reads TGTGCCAGTAGTCTTGGATCCGGGACAGGGGGTCAGCCCCAGCATTTT. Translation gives CASSLGSGTGGQPQHF.

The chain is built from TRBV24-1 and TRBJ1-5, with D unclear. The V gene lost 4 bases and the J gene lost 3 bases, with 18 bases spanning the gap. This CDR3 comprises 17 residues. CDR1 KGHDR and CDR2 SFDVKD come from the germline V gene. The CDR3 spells CATSDSRRVGHNQPQHF. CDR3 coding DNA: TGTGCCACCAGTGACTCGCGGCGGGTAGGGCACAATCAGCCCCAGCATTTT.

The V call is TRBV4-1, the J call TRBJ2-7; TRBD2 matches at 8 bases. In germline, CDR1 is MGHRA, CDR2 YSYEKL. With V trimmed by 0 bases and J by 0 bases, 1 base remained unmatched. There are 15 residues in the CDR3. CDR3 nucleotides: TGCGCCAGCAGCCAAGAAGGGACTAGCTCCTACGAGCAGTACTTC. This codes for CASSQEGTSSYEQYF.

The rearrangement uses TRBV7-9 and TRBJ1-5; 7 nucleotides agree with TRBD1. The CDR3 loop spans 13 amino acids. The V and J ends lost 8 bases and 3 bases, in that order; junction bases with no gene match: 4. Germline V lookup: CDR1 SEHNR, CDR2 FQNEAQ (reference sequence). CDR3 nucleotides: TGTGCCAGCTCGGGACAGTACAATCAGCCCCAGCATTTT. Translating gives CASSGQYNQPQHF.

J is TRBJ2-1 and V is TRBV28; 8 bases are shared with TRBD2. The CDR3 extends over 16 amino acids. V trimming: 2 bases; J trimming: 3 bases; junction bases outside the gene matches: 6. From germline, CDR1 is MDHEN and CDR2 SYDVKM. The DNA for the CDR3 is TGTGCCAGCAGTTTAGTAATCAGCGGGGGCTACAATGAGCAGTTCTTC. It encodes CASSLVISGGYNEQFF.

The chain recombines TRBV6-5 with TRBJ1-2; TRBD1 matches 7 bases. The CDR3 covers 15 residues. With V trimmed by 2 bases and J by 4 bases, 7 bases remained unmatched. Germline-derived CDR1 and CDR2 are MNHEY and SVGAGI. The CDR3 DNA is TGTGCCAGCAGTTACACGGACAGGTACCCCTATGGCTACACCTTC. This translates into CASSYTDRYPYGYTF.

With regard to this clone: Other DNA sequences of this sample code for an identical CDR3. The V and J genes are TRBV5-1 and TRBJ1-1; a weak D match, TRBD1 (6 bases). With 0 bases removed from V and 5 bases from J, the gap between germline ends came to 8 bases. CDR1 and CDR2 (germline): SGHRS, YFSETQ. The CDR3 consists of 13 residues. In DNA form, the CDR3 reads TGCGCCAGCAGCTTGGACAGGGTTACTGAAGCTTTCTTT. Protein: CASSLDRVTEAFF.

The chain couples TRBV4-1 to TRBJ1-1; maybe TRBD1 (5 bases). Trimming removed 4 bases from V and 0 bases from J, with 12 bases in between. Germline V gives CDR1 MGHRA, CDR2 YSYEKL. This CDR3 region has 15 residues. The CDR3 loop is CASSRGATLNTEAFF. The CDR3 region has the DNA TGCGCCAGCAGCCGCGGGGCGACTTTGAACACTGAAGCTTTCTTT.

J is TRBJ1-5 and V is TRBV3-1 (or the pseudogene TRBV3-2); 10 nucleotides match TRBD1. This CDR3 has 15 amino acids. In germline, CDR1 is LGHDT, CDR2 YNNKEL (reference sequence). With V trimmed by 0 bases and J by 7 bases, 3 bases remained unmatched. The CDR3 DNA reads TGTGCCAGCAGCCAAGAAGGGACAGGGGAACAGCCCCAGCATTTT. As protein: CASSQEGTGEQPQHF.

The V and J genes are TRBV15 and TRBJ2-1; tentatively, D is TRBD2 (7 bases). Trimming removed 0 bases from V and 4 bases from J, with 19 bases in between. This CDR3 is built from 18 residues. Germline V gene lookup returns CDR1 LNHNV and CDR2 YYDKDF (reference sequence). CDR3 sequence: CATSREGFRGGLYNEQFF. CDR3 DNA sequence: TGTGCCACCAGCAGAGAAGGGTTTAGGGGGGGGTTATACAATGAGCAGTTCTTC.

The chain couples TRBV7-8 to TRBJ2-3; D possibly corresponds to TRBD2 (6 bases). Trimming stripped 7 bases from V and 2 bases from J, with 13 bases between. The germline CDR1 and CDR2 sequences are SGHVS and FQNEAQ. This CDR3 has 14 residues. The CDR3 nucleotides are TGTGCCAGCACCCCAGCGGGCCTCACAGATACGCAGTATTTT. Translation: CASTPAGLTDTQYF.

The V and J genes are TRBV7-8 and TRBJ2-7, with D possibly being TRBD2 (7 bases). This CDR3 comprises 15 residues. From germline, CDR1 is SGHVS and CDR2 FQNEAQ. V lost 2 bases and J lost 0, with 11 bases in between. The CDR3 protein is CASSLRGASSYEQYF. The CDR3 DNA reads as TGTGCCAGCAGCTTACGGGGGGCGAGCTCCTACGAGCAGTACTTC.

The CDR3 DNA is TGTGCCAGTAAGGGGCAGCAACTAGCCAAAAACATTCAGTACTTC. Protein: CASKGQQLAKNIQYF. V usage is TRBV19 and J usage is TRBJ2-4; maybe TRBD1 (5 bases). The CDR3 contains 15 residues. Germline CDR1 reads LNHDA; CDR2 reads SQIVND (reference sequence). Deletions cut 7 bases from V and 0 bases from J, with 13 bases between.

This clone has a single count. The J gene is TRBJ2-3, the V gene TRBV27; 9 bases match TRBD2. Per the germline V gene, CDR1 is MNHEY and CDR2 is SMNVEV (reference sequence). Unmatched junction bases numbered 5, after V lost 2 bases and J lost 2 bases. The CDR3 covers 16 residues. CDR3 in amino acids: CASSLRRGGFTDTQYF. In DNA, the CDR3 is TGTGCCAGCAGTTTAAGGCGGGGGGGATTCACAGATACGCAGTATTTT.

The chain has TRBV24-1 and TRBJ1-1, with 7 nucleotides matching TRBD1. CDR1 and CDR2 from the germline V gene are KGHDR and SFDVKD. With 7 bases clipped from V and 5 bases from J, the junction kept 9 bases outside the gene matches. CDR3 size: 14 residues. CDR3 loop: CATRDTGVETEAFF. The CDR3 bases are TGTGCCACCAGAGATACAGGGGTCGAAACTGAAGCTTTCTTT.

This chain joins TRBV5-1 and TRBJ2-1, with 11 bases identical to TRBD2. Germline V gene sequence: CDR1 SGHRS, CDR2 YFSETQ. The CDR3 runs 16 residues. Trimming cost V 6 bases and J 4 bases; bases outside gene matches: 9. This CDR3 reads CASTPGASGGYNEQFF. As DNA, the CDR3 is TGCGCCAGCACCCCGGGGGCTAGCGGGGGGTACAATGAGCAGTTCTTC.

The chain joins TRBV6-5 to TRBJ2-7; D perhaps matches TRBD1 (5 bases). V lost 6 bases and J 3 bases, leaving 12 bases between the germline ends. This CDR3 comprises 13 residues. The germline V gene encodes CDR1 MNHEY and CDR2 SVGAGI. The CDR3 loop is CASRPTGFYEQYF. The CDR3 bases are TGTGCCAGCAGGCCTACAGGATTCTACGAGCAGTACTTC.